Sequencing of this TCR beta chain was carried out in a study of cytomegalovirus exposure and HLA in healthy donors. Study context: A data release that came early held roughly 80 million unique TCRs from HLA-typed donors.

With 9 bases clipped from V and 2 bases from J, the junction kept 2 bases outside the gene matches. Germline V gene data show CDR1 as MNHNY and CDR2 as SVGAGI (reference sequence). This CDR3 is built from 13 residues. For this clone: Its cognate antigen is unknown.

Likely unrecorded immune exposures existed in these nominally healthy donors. Study findings and constraints: TCR beta V- and J-gene trimming, according to a later analysis, was linked to a missense DCLRE1C variant.

The PCR contained 60 Vbeta and 13 Jbeta primers. Sequenced by immunoSEQ multiplex PCR; TCRdb stores in-frame clones only, minus some. This sample carries 110,000 or so clones, under 85% of them seen once, and the ten largest clones take roughly 2.1%. The sequence came from a man between 25 and 39 years old in good health and CMV-seronegative. The rearrangement links TRBV6-6 to TRBJ2-3; 10 positions match TRBD2. The sequenced material came from PBMCs. The chain's CDR3 is CASSGRLTDTQYF. DNA of the CDR3: TGTGCCAGTAGCGGGAGGCTCACAGATACGCAGTATTTT.